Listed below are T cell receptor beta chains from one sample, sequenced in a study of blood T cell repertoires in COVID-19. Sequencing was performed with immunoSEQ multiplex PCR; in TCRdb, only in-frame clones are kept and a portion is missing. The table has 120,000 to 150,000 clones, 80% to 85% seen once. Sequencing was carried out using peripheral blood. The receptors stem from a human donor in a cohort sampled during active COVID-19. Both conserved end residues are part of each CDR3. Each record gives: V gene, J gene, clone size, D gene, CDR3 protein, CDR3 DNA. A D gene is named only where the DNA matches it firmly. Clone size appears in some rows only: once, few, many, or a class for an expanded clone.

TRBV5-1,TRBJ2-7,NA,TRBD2,CASSGGLADTYEQYF,TGCGCCAGCAGCGGCGGACTAGCGGACACCTACGAGCAGTACTTC
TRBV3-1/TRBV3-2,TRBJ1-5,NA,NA,CASSQRGQPQHF,TGTGCCAGCAGCCAAAGAGGGCAGCCCCAGCATTTT
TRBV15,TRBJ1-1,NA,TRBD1,CATSGDRMNTEAFF,TGTGCCACCAGCGGGGACAGGATGAACACTGAAGCTTTCTTT
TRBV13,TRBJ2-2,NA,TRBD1,CASSQDRGNTGELFF,TGTGCCAGCAGCCAGGACAGGGGCAACACCGGGGAGCTGTTTTTT
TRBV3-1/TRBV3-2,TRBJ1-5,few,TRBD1,CASSPGQDNQPQHF,TGTGCCAGCAGCCCTGGACAGGACAATCAGCCCCAGCATTTT
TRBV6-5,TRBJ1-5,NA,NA,CASSPHGNQPQHF,TGTGCCAGCAGCCCACACGGCAATCAGCCCCAGCATTTT
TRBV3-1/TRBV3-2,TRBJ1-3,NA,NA,CASSQGLFSGNTIYF,TGTGCCAGCAGCCAAGGACTTTTCTCTGGAAACACCATATATTTT
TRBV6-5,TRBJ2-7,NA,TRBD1,CASRASGTGFHEQYF,TGTGCCAGCAGGGCGTCCGGGACAGGGTTCCACGAGCAGTACTTC
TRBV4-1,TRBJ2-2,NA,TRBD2,CASSQDPLAGVNTGELFF,TGCGCCAGCAGCCAAGATCCCCTAGCGGGGGTCAACACCGGGGAGCTGTTTTTT
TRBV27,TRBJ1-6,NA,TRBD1,CASSWGTGNSPLHF,TGTGCCAGCAGTTGGGGGACAGGTAATTCACCCCTCCACTTT
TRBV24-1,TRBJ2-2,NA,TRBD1,CAIGQGANTGELFF,TGTGCCATAGGACAGGGCGCGAACACCGGGGAGCTGTTTTTT
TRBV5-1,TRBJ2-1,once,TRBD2,CASSLGLAGARNEQFF,TGCGCCAGCAGCTTGGGACTAGCGGGGGCCCGCAATGAGCAGTTCTTC
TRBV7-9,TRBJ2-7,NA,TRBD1,CASSYAGTGDEQYF,TGTGCCAGCAGCTACGCCGGGACAGGGGACGAGCAGTACTTC
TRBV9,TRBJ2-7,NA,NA,CASSPTGGRHEQYF,TGTGCCAGCAGCCCTACCGGGGGTAGGCACGAGCAGTACTTC
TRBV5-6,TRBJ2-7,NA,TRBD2,CASSLGREYEQYF,TGTGCCAGCAGCTTAGGGAGGGAATACGAGCAGTACTTC
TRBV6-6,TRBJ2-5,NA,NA,CASSPPVVETQYF,TGTGCCAGCAGTCCCCCTGTCGTAGAGACCCAGTACTTC
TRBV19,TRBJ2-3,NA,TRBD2,CASSITGTSGGPTDTQYF,TGTGCCAGTAGTATAACCGGGACTAGCGGGGGGCCCACAGATACGCAGTATTTT
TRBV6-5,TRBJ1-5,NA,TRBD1,CASSRTGVWNQPQHF,TGTGCCAGCAGCCGTACAGGGGTTTGGAATCAGCCCCAGCATTTT
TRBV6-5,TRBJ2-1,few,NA,CASSYPGGHLNEQFF,TGTGCCAGCAGCTACCCGGGGGGACACTTAAATGAGCAGTTCTTC
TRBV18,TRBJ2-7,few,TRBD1,CASSPGQGGVSYEQYF,TGTGCCAGCTCCCCTGGACAGGGGGGAGTCTCCTACGAGCAGTACTTC
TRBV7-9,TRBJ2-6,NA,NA,CASSSQGTSSGANVLTF,TGTGCCAGCAGTTCACAGGGGACTAGCTCTGGGGCCAACGTCCTGACTTTC
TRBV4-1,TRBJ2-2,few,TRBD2,CASSPRTSGTGELFF,TGCGCCAGCAGCCCTCGGACTAGCGGCACCGGGGAGCTGTTTTTT
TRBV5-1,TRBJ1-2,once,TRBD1,CASSRGQGDYGYTF,TGCGCCAGCAGCAGGGGACAGGGAGACTATGGCTACACCTTC
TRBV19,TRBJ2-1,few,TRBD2,CASLAGGVYNEQFF,TGTGCCAGCCTAGCGGGGGGTGTTTACAATGAGCAGTTCTTC
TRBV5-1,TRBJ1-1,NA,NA,CASSYKTGVEAFF,TGCGCCAGCAGCTATAAAACCGGGGTCGAGGCTTTCTTT
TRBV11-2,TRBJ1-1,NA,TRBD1,CASSPQGANTEAFF,TGTGCCAGCAGCCCACAGGGGGCTAACACTGAAGCTTTCTTT
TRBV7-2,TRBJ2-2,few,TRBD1,CASAPQGAQTGELFF,TGTGCCAGCGCCCCACAGGGGGCGCAAACCGGGGAGCTGTTTTTT
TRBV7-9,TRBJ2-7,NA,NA,CASSGTYYEQYF,TGTGCCAGCAGCGGGACATACTACGAGCAGTACTTC
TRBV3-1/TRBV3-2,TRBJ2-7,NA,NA,CASSHRPNSPLPYEQYF,TGTGCCAGCAGCCACCGCCCGAACAGTCCACTCCCCTACGAGCAGTACTTC
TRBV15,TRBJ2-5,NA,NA,CATSRNFNQETQYF,TGTGCCACCAGCAGAAACTTCAACCAAGAGACCCAGTACTTC
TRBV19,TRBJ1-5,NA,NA,CASSIGGDQPQHF,TGTGCCAGTAGTATAGGGGGGGATCAGCCCCAGCATTTT
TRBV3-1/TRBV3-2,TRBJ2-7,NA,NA,CASSQTNSYEQYF,TGTGCCAGCAGCCAAACAAACTCCTACGAGCAGTACTTC
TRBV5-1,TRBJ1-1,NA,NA,CASSLVGQNTEAFF,TGCGCCAGCAGCTTGGTGGGCCAGAACACTGAAGCTTTCTTT
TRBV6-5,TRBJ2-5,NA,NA,CASSYSRETQYF,TGTGCCAGCAGTTACTCGCGAGAGACCCAGTACTTC
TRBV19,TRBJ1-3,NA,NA,CASRNGPSSGNTIYF,TGTGCCAGTAGGAATGGGCCGTCCTCTGGAAACACCATATATTTT
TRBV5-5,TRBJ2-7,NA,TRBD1,CASSKQPGQAHYEQYF,TGTGCCAGCAGCAAACAACCGGGACAGGCGCACTACGAGCAGTACTTC
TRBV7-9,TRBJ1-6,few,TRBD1,CASSLEGTVNSPLHF,TGTGCCAGCAGCTTAGAAGGGACAGTTAATTCACCCCTCCACTTT
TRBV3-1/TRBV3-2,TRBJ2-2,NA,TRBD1,CASSQGTGNTGELFF,TGTGCCAGCAGCCAGGGGACAGGGAACACCGGGGAGCTGTTTTTT
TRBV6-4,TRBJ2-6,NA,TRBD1,CASSEKFSAGGLAGANVLTF,TGTGCCAGCAGTGAAAAGTTCTCGGCAGGGGGCCTTGCTGGGGCCAACGTCCTGACTTTC
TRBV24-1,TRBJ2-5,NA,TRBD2,CATSPGTSGGQETQYF,TGTGCCACCAGCCCCGGGACTAGCGGGGGCCAAGAGACCCAGTACTTC
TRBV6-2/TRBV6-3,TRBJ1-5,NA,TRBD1,CASSYQQGDQPQHF,TGTGCCAGCAGTTACCAACAGGGGGATCAGCCCCAGCATTTT